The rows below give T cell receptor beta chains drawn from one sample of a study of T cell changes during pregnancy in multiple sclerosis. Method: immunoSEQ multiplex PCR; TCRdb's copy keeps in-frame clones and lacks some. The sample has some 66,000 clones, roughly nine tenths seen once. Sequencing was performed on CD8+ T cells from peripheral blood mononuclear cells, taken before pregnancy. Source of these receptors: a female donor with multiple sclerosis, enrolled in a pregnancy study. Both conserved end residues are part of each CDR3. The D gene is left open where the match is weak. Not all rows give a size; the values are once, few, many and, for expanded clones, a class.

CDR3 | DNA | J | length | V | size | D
CASTEGRSYNEKLFF | TGTGCCAGCACCGAAGGGAGGAGCTATAATGAAAAACTGTTTTTT | TRBJ1-4 | 15 | TRBV2 | - | -
CASSWVAGGSGELFF | TGTGCCAGCAGCTGGGTAGCGGGGGGATCCGGGGAGCTGTTTTTT | TRBJ2-2 | 15 | TRBV7-3 | - | TRBD2
CASSVDRAGTGELFF | TGTGCCAGCAGCGTAGATCGAGCGGGTACCGGGGAGCTGTTTTTT | TRBJ2-2 | 15 | TRBV9 | - | -
CAWSVHGSLSTDTQYF | TGTGCCTGGAGTGTACACGGGAGCCTTAGCACAGATACGCAGTATTTT | TRBJ2-3 | 16 | TRBV30 | - | -
CASSSSNTGELFF | TGTGCCAGCAGCTCTTCGAACACCGGGGAGCTGTTTTTT | TRBJ2-2 | 13 | TRBV11-3 | - | -
CASSSRTSGAEETQYF | TGTGCCAGCAGCTCCCGGACTAGCGGGGCCGAAGAGACCCAGTACTTC | TRBJ2-5 | 16 | TRBV7-9 | - | TRBD2
CASSEGGEETQYF | TGTGCCAGCAGTGAAGGCGGGGAAGAGACCCAGTACTTC | TRBJ2-5 | 13 | TRBV2 | - | -
CASSLSPDSATNTGELFF | TGTGCCAGCAGCTTAAGTCCCGACTCCGCTACGAACACCGGGGAGCTGTTTTTT | TRBJ2-2 | 18 | TRBV7-3 | - | -
CASSLWQGTDTQYF | TGCGCCAGCAGCTTGTGGCAGGGCACAGATACGCAGTATTTT | TRBJ2-3 | 14 | TRBV5-1 | - | -
CASSLSTGDYGYTF | TGCGCCAGCAGCCTAAGCACAGGGGACTATGGCTACACCTTC | TRBJ1-2 | 14 | TRBV4-1 | - | TRBD1
CASSYTPDTYNEQFF | TGTGCCAGCAGCTATACCCCGGACACTTACAATGAGCAGTTCTTC | TRBJ2-1 | 15 | TRBV9 | - | -
CAIGAPEQGGDGYTF | TGTGCCATCGGTGCCCCGGAACAGGGCGGAGATGGCTACACCTTC | TRBJ1-2 | 15 | TRBV10-3 | - | -
CASSAGEGTEAFF | TGTGCCAGCTCGGCGGGAGAAGGCACTGAAGCTTTCTTT | TRBJ1-1 | 13 | TRBV19 | - | -
CASSSGLAGAGETQYF | TGTGCCAGCAGCTCCGGACTAGCGGGGGCTGGGGAGACCCAGTACTTC | TRBJ2-5 | 16 | TRBV5-6 | - | TRBD2
CASSGGTDGYTF | TGTGCCAGCAGCGGGGGGACAGATGGCTACACCTTC | TRBJ1-2 | 12 | TRBV5-6 | - | TRBD1
CASGQGRGYTF | TGTGCCAGCGGACAGGGGAGGGGCTACACCTTC | TRBJ1-2 | 11 | TRBV27 | - | TRBD1
CASSYGTGTLGEQYF | TGTGCCAGCAGTTACGGGACAGGGACCTTGGGCGAGCAGTACTTC | TRBJ2-7 | 15 | TRBV6-5 | - | TRBD1
CASSVAHGQPQHF | TGTGCCAGCAGCGTAGCTCACGGTCAGCCCCAGCATTTT | TRBJ1-5 | 13 | TRBV9 | - | -
CASTLGVGNIQYF | TGTGCCAGTACCCTGGGAGTCGGGAACATTCAGTACTTC | TRBJ2-4 | 13 | TRBV19 | few | -
CARSGPRRNPAPGNTEAFF | TGTGCCAGAAGCGGTCCTCGGAGGAACCCCGCACCAGGGAACACTGAAGCTTTCTTT | TRBJ1-1 | 19 | TRBV5-3 | - | -
CASSPRQGRNEQFF | TGTGCCAGCAGCCCACGACAGGGGAGGAATGAGCAGTTCTTC | TRBJ2-1 | 14 | TRBV7-2 | once | TRBD1
CASSQGTAEYEQYF | TGTGCCAGCAGCCAGGGGACGGCGGAATACGAGCAGTACTTC | TRBJ2-7 | 14 | TRBV9 | - | -
CASSIDARGTDTQYF | TGTGCCAGTAGTATTGACGCGCGGGGGACAGATACGCAGTATTTT | TRBJ2-3 | 15 | TRBV19 | - | TRBD2
CSVEDRTGGNYGYTF | TGCAGCGTTGAAGATCGAACAGGGGGCAACTATGGCTACACCTTC | TRBJ1-2 | 15 | TRBV29-1 | - | TRBD1
CASSVGGDTQYF | TGTGCCAGCAGCGTAGGAGGAGATACGCAGTATTTT | TRBJ2-3 | 12 | TRBV9 | few | -
CASIPQGGSYNEQFF | TGTGCCAGCATCCCCCAGGGGGGTTCCTACAATGAGCAGTTCTTC | TRBJ2-1 | 15 | TRBV5-6 | - | -
CASSIDFRNEQFF | TGTGCCAGTAGTATAGATTTCAGGAATGAGCAGTTCTTC | TRBJ2-1 | 13 | TRBV19 | - | -
CASSDRVEQYF | TGTGCCAGCAGTGACAGGGTCGAGCAGTACTTC | TRBJ2-7 | 11 | TRBV6-1 | - | -
CASSTRVGLAGDEQFF | TGTGCCAGCAGCACCCGGGTGGGACTAGCGGGCGATGAGCAGTTCTTC | TRBJ2-1 | 16 | TRBV7-6 | - | TRBD2
CASSRGGEGTQYF | TGTGCTAGCAGCCGGGGGGGGGAAGGGACCCAGTACTTC | TRBJ2-5 | 13 | TRBV7-7 | - | TRBD2
CASSLGYSGGTEAFF | TGTGCCAGCAGTTTGGGGTATTCAGGGGGGACTGAAGCTTTCTTT | TRBJ1-1 | 15 | TRBV27 | - | TRBD1
CASSVGTGAATEAFF | TGTGCCAGCAGCGTAGGAACAGGGGCTGCCACTGAAGCTTTCTTT | TRBJ1-1 | 15 | TRBV9 | - | TRBD1
CATSRWGETETQYF | TGTGCCACCAGCAGATGGGGCGAGACAGAGACCCAGTACTTC | TRBJ2-5 | 14 | TRBV15 | - | -
CASSEWAGSSYNEQFF | TGTGCCAGCAGTGAATGGGCGGGAAGCTCCTACAATGAGCAGTTCTTC | TRBJ2-1 | 16 | TRBV6-1 | - | -
CASSPTVRGPTNEKLFF | TGTGCCAGCAGCCCGACGGTTCGAGGTCCAACTAATGAAAAACTGTTTTTT | TRBJ1-4 | 17 | TRBV7-6 | - | -
CASSLLIAGGYNEQFF | TGTGCCAGCAGCCTCCTTATAGCGGGGGGTTACAATGAGCAGTTCTTC | TRBJ2-1 | 16 | TRBV7-9 | - | TRBD2
CASLGEASADTQYF | TGTGCCAGCCTGGGGGAGGCTAGTGCAGATACGCAGTATTTT | TRBJ2-3 | 14 | TRBV7-9 | - | -
CASSLGLAGVETQYF | TGTGCCAGCAGCTTAGGACTAGCGGGGGTAGAGACCCAGTACTTC | TRBJ2-5 | 15 | TRBV11-2 | - | TRBD2
CASSPTGQPNTGELFF | TGTGCCAGCTCACCTACCGGACAGCCCAACACCGGGGAGCTGTTTTTT | TRBJ2-2 | 16 | TRBV18 | - | -
CASLGLTNTGELFF | TGTGCCAGCTTGGGACTAACGAACACCGGGGAGCTGTTTTTT | TRBJ2-2 | 14 | TRBV19 | - | TRBD2
CATSSEQGGQPQHF | TGTGCCACCAGCAGTGAACAGGGGGGACAGCCCCAGCATTTT | TRBJ1-5 | 14 | TRBV15 | - | TRBD1
CASSRTGVPYEQYF | TGTGCCAGCAGCCGAACAGGGGTCCCCTACGAGCAGTACTTC | TRBJ2-7 | 14 | TRBV7-9 | - | TRBD1
CASSLGAGQGGGNTIYF | TGCGCCAGCAGCTTGGGTGCCGGACAGGGAGGTGGAAACACCATATATTTT | TRBJ1-3 | 17 | TRBV5-1 | - | TRBD1
CASSFRTGELFF | TGTGCCAGCAGTTTTCGGACCGGGGAGCTGTTTTTT | TRBJ2-2 | 12 | TRBV27 | few | -